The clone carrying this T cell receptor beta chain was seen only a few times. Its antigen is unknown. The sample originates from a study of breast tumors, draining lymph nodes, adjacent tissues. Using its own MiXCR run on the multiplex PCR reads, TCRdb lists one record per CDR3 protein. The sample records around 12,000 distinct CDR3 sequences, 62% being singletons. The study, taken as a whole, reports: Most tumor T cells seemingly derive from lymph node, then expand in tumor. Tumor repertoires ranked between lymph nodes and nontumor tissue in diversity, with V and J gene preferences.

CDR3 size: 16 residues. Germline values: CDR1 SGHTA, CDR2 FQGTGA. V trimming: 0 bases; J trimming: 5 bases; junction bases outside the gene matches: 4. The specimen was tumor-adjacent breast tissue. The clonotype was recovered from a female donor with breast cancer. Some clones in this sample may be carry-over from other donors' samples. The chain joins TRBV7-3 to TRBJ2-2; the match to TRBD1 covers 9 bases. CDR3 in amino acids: CASSLTGDRGTGELFF. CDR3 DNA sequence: TGTGCCAGCAGCTTAACGGGAGACAGGGGGACCGGGGAGCTGTTTTTT.